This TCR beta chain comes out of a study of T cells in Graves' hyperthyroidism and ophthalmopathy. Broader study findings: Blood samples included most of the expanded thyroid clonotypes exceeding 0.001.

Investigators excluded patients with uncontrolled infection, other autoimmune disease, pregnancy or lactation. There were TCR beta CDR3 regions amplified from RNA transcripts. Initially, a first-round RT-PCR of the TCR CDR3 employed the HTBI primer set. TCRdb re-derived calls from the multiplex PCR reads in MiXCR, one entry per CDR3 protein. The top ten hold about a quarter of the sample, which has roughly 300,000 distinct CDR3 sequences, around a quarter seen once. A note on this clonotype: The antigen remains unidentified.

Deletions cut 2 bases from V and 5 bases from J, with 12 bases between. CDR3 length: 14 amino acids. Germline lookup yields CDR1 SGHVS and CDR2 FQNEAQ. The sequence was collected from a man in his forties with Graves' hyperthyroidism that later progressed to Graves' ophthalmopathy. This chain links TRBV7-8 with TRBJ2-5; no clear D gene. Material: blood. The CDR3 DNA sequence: TGTGCCAGCAGCTTATTGGGAAGATGGGAGACCCAGTACTTC. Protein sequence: CASSLLGRWETQYF.